The 21 T cell receptor beta chains reported below all come from one sample, sequenced in a study of T cells in Graves' hyperthyroidism and ophthalmopathy (dated by TCRdb to between 2018 and 2021). The receptor library was made with multiplex PCR. The sequencer was an Illumina HiSeq 2000. The TCR beta CDR3 regions were amplified from RNA transcripts. For the first round of RT-PCR on the TCR CDR3, the HTBI primer set was used together with the Qiagen OneStep RT-PCR kit. The public reads were quality trimmed at Q25 with fastp and then assembled into clones with MiXCR by TCRdb, keeping productive beta chains. Rows are combined by CDR3 protein, so each entry shows the most common genes and DNA. The sample table shows roughly 570,000 distinct CDR3 sequences, and 15% to 19% are seen once. The ten largest clones take up approximately 7% of the sample. Material for sequencing was blood. The source of these receptors is a woman in her 30s with Graves' hyperthyroidism.

The genes are TRBV12-3 or TRBV12-4 and TRBJ2-1, with TRBD2 matching over 10 bases. V lost 5 bases, J lost 6 bases, and 4 bases stayed unmatched. This CDR3 has 14 amino acids. CDR3: CASSPGTSVNEQFF. DNA of the CDR3: TGTGCCAGCAGTCCGGGGACTAGCGTCAATGAGCAGTTCTTC.

This clonotype was counted at least ten times. V gene TRBV10-1 combines with J gene TRBJ2-7, with 10 bases identical to TRBD2. CDR1 and CDR2 from the germline V gene are WNHNN and SYGVQD (reference sequence). CDR3 length: 19 amino acids. The junction had 20 bases not matched to a gene; V was cut back by 0 bases and J by 9 bases. The CDR3 DNA reads TGCGCCAGCAGTGAGTCGGCAGGTGCGATAGCGGGAGGCCGATCAGGGCAGTACTTC. Translation: CASSESAGAIAGGRSGQYF.

The table lists this clonotype with a few counts. V is TRBV20-1 and J is TRBJ2-7; TRBD1 agrees at 12 bases. The CDR3 is made up of 14 amino acids. The germline V gene has CDR1 DFQATT and CDR2 SNEGSKA (reference sequence). J was trimmed by 5 bases and V by 6 bases; bases with no gene match: 8. CDR3 amino acids: CSANPGQGADEQYF. The CDR3 bases are TGCAGTGCGAATCCGGGACAGGGGGCCGACGAGCAGTACTTC.

This clonotype showed up many times. J is TRBJ2-7 and V is TRBV20-1; 9 positions agree with TRBD2. J was trimmed by 7 bases and V by 6 bases; bases with no gene match: 16. This CDR3 has 15 amino acids. Germline CDR1 is DFQATT and CDR2 is SNEGSKA (reference sequence). The CDR3 spells CSAPMSSGSTAEQYF. The CDR3 DNA sequence: TGCAGTGCCCCAATGAGTAGCGGGAGTACTGCAGAGCAGTACTTC.

This clonotype has a handful of counts. The V gene is TRBV6-5, the J gene TRBJ2-1; TRBD2 matches at 10 bases. CDR3 length equals 17 residues. Per the germline V gene, CDR1 is MNHEY and CDR2 is SVGAGI. The V gene end was trimmed by 0 bases and the J gene end by 2 bases; junction bases not matched to a gene: 4. The DNA for the CDR3 is TGTGCCAGCAGTTACTCCTCTAGCGGGAGCGCCTACAATGAGCAGTTCTTC. Its translation: CASSYSSSGSAYNEQFF.

This clonotype was seen at least ten times. V and J are TRBV5-1 and TRBJ2-3; perhaps TRBD2 as D (6 bases). V lost 1 base, J lost 3 bases, and 9 bases lay in between. Germline-derived CDR1 and CDR2 are SGHRS and YFSETQ. CDR3 length: 14 amino acids. The CDR3 spells CASSLSEGTDTQYF. CDR3 nucleotide sequence: TGCGCCAGCAGCTTGTCGGAGGGGACAGATACGCAGTATTTT.

The rearrangement links TRBV28 to TRBJ1-6; D remains unclear. From germline, CDR1 is MDHEN and CDR2 SYDVKM. The CDR3 length is 16 residues. V lost 8 bases and J lost 0, with 14 bases in between. CDR3 amino acids: CASGSPQSSYNSPLHF. CDR3 bases: TGTGCCAGCGGGAGTCCACAGAGCTCCTATAATTCACCCCTCCACTTT.

This clonotype was seen repeatedly, ten times or more. The rearrangement uses TRBV5-1 and TRBJ1-1; D not resolved. Germline V lookup: CDR1 SGHRS, CDR2 YFSETQ. The CDR3 consists of 14 residues. Trimming took 4 bases from V and 1 from J, leaving 11 bases between them. CDR3 nucleotide sequence: TGCGCCAGCAGCATCGACGGGGAGAACACTGAAGCTTTCTTT. It encodes CASSIDGENTEAFF. The entire variable domain, with the rest obtained from reference TRBV5-1 and TRBJ1-1, is as follows: KAGVTQTPRYLIKTRGQQVTLSCSPISGHRSVSWYQQTPGQGLQFLFEYFSETQRNKGNFPGRFSGRQFSNSRSEMNVSTLELGDSALYLCASSIDGENTEAFFGQGTRLTVV.

This chain links TRBV2 with TRBJ1-6; 11 nucleotides agree with TRBD1. This CDR3 spans 17 amino acids. Germline CDR1 reads SNHLY; CDR2 reads FYNNEI. With 6 bases clipped from V and 7 bases from J, the junction kept 11 bases outside the gene matches. This chain's CDR3 is CASSQVAGTGGNSPLHF. The CDR3 DNA sequence: TGTGCCAGCAGCCAAGTCGCCGGGACAGGGGGGAATTCACCCCTCCACTTT.

This clonotype was seen at least ten times. The chain uses TRBV2 and TRBJ2-4; 11 bases agree with TRBD2. The CDR3 runs to 17 residues. V was pared by 6 bases and J by 6 bases, with 13 bases of the junction left unmatched. Germline lookup yields CDR1 SNHLY and CDR2 FYNNEI. This chain's CDR3 is CASSLGLAGGRRNIQYF. The CDR3 DNA reads as TGTGCCAGCAGCCTTGGGCTAGCGGGAGGACGGCGAAACATTCAGTACTTC.

The chain is built from TRBV10-3 and TRBJ1-4; the D is unclear. Germline V gene data show CDR1 as ENHRY and CDR2 as SYGVKD. This CDR3 contains 14 residues. V lost 2 bases, J lost 0 bases, and 4 bases lay in between. The CDR3 coding sequence is TGTGCCATCAGTGAGACAACAACTAATGAAAAACTGTTTTTT. Protein: CAISETTTNEKLFF.

V is TRBV28 and J is TRBJ2-1; weak D call: TRBD1 (7 bases). V lost 10 bases and J lost 2, with 15 bases in between. The length of the CDR3 is 14 residues. Looked up from germline, CDR1 is MDHEN and CDR2 is SYDVKM. In nucleotides, the CDR3 is TGTGCCATGGGGGGTAGGGGGCCCTACAATGAGCAGTTCTTC. This codes for CAMGGRGPYNEQFF.

This clonotype was detected many times. The chain combines TRBV27 with TRBJ2-7, with D tentatively TRBD2 (5 bases). V was cut by 6 bases and J by 5 bases, with 14 bases left in between. Germline V gene lookup returns CDR1 MNHEY and CDR2 SMNVEV (reference sequence). This CDR3 comprises 13 residues. CDR3 in DNA: TGTGCCAGCAGGAGGGAAGAAGGCCACGAGCAGTACTTC. It is translated as CASRREEGHEQYF.

The table lists this clonotype with many counts. This sequence joins TRBV20-1 and TRBJ2-1; 10 bases match TRBD2. The CDR3 is 17 residues long. The J segment lost 1 base and the V segment lost 3 bases, leaving 9 bases of the junction unmatched. Germline-derived CDR1 and CDR2 are DFQATT and SNEGSKA (reference sequence). The CDR3 loop is CSARVASGRESYNEQFF. The CDR3 nucleotides are TGCAGTGCTAGGGTGGCTAGCGGGAGAGAATCCTACAATGAGCAGTTCTTC.

Ten or more counts support this clonotype. CDR3 nucleotide sequence: TGCAGTGCTAGAGAGAGGGCGGGAGGAGTACTTATTCCAGATACGCAGTATTTT. Translating it yields CSARERAGGVLIPDTQYF. V usage is TRBV20-1 and J usage is TRBJ2-3; 8 nucleotides agree with TRBD2. CDR3 length: 18 amino acids. Germline V gene sequence: CDR1 DFQATT, CDR2 SNEGSKA (reference sequence). After removal of 0 bases from V and 4 bases from J, the junction contained 15 bases not matched to a gene.

This clonotype was recorded at least ten times. The chain joins TRBV7-2 to TRBJ2-1, with D perhaps matching TRBD2 (6 bases). This CDR3 is built from 14 residues. Germline V CDR1 and CDR2: SGHTA, FQGNSA. V gave up 5 bases and J gave up 7 bases, with 15 bases separating them. The CDR3: CASSRRAGYNEQFF. In DNA, the CDR3 is TGTGCCAGCAGCCGGAGGGCCGGGTATAATGAGCAGTTCTTC.

This clonotype was seen repeatedly, ten times or more. This sequence joins TRBV5-1 and TRBJ2-3; 7 nucleotides match TRBD1. Germline V CDR1 and CDR2: SGHRS, YFSETQ. The CDR3 runs 15 residues. Trimming cost V 0 bases and J 5 bases; bases outside gene matches: 6. The CDR3 nucleotides are TGCGCCAGCAGCTTGGCGACAGGGTATCTAGATACGCAGTATTTT. The encoded protein is CASSLATGYLDTQYF.

This clonotype came up a few times. J is TRBJ2-3 and V is TRBV18, with 12 bases identical to TRBD2. CDR1 KGHSH and CDR2 LQKENI come from the germline V gene. This CDR3 is built from 16 residues. Trimming removed 2 bases from V and 2 bases from J; junction bases left unmatched: 2. The CDR3 sequence: CASSPGLAGYTDTQYF. DNA for the CDR3: TGTGCCAGCTCACCAGGACTAGCGGGGTACACAGATACGCAGTATTTT.

The V gene is TRBV7-9, the J gene TRBJ1-1, with D uncertain. Germline V gene sequence: CDR1 SEHNR, CDR2 FQNEAQ (reference sequence). V lost 4 bases to trimming and J lost 0 bases, with 12 bases between them. The CDR3 runs to 15 residues. CDR3 residues: CASSSLPQMNTEAFF. The CDR3 region has the DNA TGTGCCAGCAGCTCCCTCCCCCAAATGAACACTGAAGCTTTCTTT. Based on the CDR3 plus reference TRBV7-9 and TRBJ1-1, the full variable domain is DTGVSQNPRHKITKRGQNVTFRCDPISEHNRLYWYRQTLGQGPEFLTYFQNEAQLEKSRLLSDRFSAERPKGSFSTLEIQRTEQGDSAMYLCASSSLPQMNTEAFFGQGTRLTVV.

The CDR3 spells CASRKGGPNEKLFF. The CDR3, as DNA: TGTGCCAGCAGGAAGGGTGGACCTAATGAAAAACTGTTTTTT. The V gene is TRBV7-2, the J gene TRBJ1-4; D is undetermined. The CDR3 sequence is 14 residues long. In germline, CDR1 is SGHTA, CDR2 FQGNSA. V was pared by 6 bases and J by 3 bases, with 11 bases between. Combining the CDR3 with reference TRBV7-2 and TRBJ1-4 gives the whole variable domain GAGVSQSPSNKVTEKGKDVELRCDPISGHTALYWYRQSLGQGLEFLIYFQGNSAPDKSGLPSDRFSAERTGGSVSTLTIQRTQQEDSAVYLCASRKGGPNEKLFFGSGTQLSVL.

This clonotype was detected many times. The CDR3 DNA is TGCGCCAGCAGCGTCTCAGGTGGGGAGCAGTACTTC. Translation: CASSVSGGEQYF. This sequence joins TRBV5-1 and TRBJ2-7, with D unclear. This CDR3 region has 12 residues. The V gene lost 4 bases and the J gene lost 7 bases, with 12 bases spanning the gap. Per germline, CDR1 SGHRS and CDR2 YFSETQ.